The 9 T cell receptor beta chains listed next were all sequenced from one sample in a study of response to subunit inactivated influenza vaccine. TCRdb re-analysed the RT-PCR reads in MiXCR, keeping a single row per CDR3 protein. Of around 530,000 distinct CDR3 sequences listed, about 17% are singletons. The specimen comprised CD4+ T cells sorted from PBMCs, sampled around 2 years after vaccination. The source of these receptors is a man between 50 and 70 years old who received an inactivated influenza vaccine.

This clonotype was seen only a few times. The chain combines TRBV3-1 with TRBJ1-3; the D gene is possibly TRBD1 (6 bases). This CDR3 is 16 amino acids long. Germline V lookup: CDR1 LGHDT, CDR2 YNNKEL (reference sequence). V lost 7 bases to trimming and J lost 0 bases, with 16 bases between them. The CDR3 bases are TGTGCCAGCAAACGGGGGGGGCCAAGCTCTGGAAACACCATATATTTT. It yields the protein CASKRGGPSSGNTIYF. Full variable domain (outside the CDR3, taken from reference TRBV3-1 and TRBJ1-3): DTAVSQTPKYLVTQMGNDKSIKCEQNLGHDTMYWYKQDSKKFLKIMFSYNNKELIINETVPNRFSPKSPDKAHLNLHINSLELGDSAVYFCASKRGGPSSGNTIYFGEGSWLTVV.

The genes are TRBV20-1 and TRBJ1-2; 7 nucleotides match TRBD1. Looked up from germline, CDR1 is DFQATT and CDR2 is SNEGSKA (reference sequence). The CDR3 has 12 residues. Trimming at V came to 2 bases and at J to 10 bases, leaving 7 bases not matched to a gene. In DNA, the CDR3 is TGCAGTGCTAGACCAGGGGGAGGGATCTACACCTTC. It codes for CSARPGGGIYTF.

This clonotype occurred many times. One end of the junction does not line up with germline, which may come from a read error. The chain is built from TRBV7-2 and TRBJ2-3; D is perhaps TRBD2 (6 bases). Germline lookup yields CDR1 SGHTA and CDR2 FQGNSA. This CDR3 has 14 residues. The CDR3 region has the DNA TGCGCCAGCAGCATTAGCGGAAGCACAGATACGCAGTATTTT. This translates into CASSISGSTDTQYF. Using reference TRBV7-2 and TRBJ2-3 for the parts outside the CDR3, the full variable domain is GAGVSQSPSNKVTEKGKDVELRCDPISGHTALYWYRQSLGQGLEFLIYFQGNSAPDKSGLPSDRFSAERTGGSVSTLTIQRTQQEDSAVYLCASSISGSTDTQYFGPGTRLTVL.

This rearrangement joins TRBV10-3 to TRBJ2-7, with 7 bases lining up with TRBD2. CDR3 size: 13 residues. V shed 3 bases and J 5 bases; nucleotides not matched to a gene: 4. CDR1 ENHRY and CDR2 SYGVKD come from the germline V gene. CDR3 DNA sequence: TGTGCCATCAGTGACAGGGCGGGGGACGAGCAGTACTTC. Protein product: CAISDRAGDEQYF.

This clonotype showed up many times. The CDR3: CASSQDGSSYNEQFF. In DNA, the CDR3 is TGTGCCAGCAGCCAGGACGGGAGCTCCTACAATGAGCAGTTCTTC. The rearrangement joins TRBV9 to TRBJ2-1, with D possibly being TRBD2 (6 bases). The CDR3 extends over 15 amino acids. The germline V and J ends were trimmed by 4 bases and 0 bases, with 11 bases remaining between them. Per germline, CDR1 SGDLS and CDR2 YYNGEE.

This rearrangement joins TRBV10-3 to TRBJ1-2, with TRBD1 matching 9 bases. V gave up 0 bases and J gave up 8 bases; unmatched junction bases: 4. The V gene's germline CDR1 is ENHRY and CDR2 SYGVKD. This CDR3 is built from 14 residues. The DNA for the CDR3 is TGTGCCATCAGTGAGTCGCGGACAGGGGACGGCTACACCTTC. Protein: CAISESRTGDGYTF.

The rearrangement uses TRBV20-1 and TRBJ2-1, with D possibly TRBD2 on 6 matching bases. Trimming stripped 4 bases from V and 0 bases from J, with 10 bases between. Germline loops: CDR1 DFQATT, CDR2 SNEGSKA (reference sequence). The CDR3 loop spans 14 amino acids. The CDR3 spells CSAMGGDSYNEQFF. CDR3 coding DNA: TGCAGTGCTATGGGCGGGGACTCCTACAATGAGCAGTTCTTC.

This clonotype was seen at least ten times. The chain uses TRBV5-5 and TRBJ1-1; unclear D gene. CDR1 is SGHKS and CDR2 is YYEKEE in the germline V gene (reference sequence). Trimming left V 4 bases short and J 6 bases short, with 19 bases between. The CDR3 runs 15 residues. CDR3 DNA sequence: TGTGCCAGCAGCCTGACGGGCGGGATTCCTGCTGAAGCTTTCTTT. Translation gives CASSLTGGIPAEAFF. The full variable domain, rest sourced from reference TRBV5-5 and TRBJ1-1, is DAGVTQSPTHLIKTRGQQVTLRCSPISGHKSVSWYQQVLGQGPQFIFQYYEKEERGRGNFPDRFSARQFPNYSSELNVNALLLGDSALYLCASSLTGGIPAEAFFGQGTRLTVV.

This clonotype was recorded many times. V gene TRBV5-6 combines with J gene TRBJ1-5, with TRBD1 identical over 7 bases. The CDR3 extends over 13 amino acids. The junction had 4 bases not matched to a gene; V was cut back by 4 bases and J by 6 bases. The V gene's germline CDR1 is SGHDT and CDR2 YYEEEE. The CDR3 region is CASSPRQGQPQHF. CDR3 coding DNA: TGTGCCAGCAGCCCGAGACAGGGTCAGCCCCAGCATTTT.